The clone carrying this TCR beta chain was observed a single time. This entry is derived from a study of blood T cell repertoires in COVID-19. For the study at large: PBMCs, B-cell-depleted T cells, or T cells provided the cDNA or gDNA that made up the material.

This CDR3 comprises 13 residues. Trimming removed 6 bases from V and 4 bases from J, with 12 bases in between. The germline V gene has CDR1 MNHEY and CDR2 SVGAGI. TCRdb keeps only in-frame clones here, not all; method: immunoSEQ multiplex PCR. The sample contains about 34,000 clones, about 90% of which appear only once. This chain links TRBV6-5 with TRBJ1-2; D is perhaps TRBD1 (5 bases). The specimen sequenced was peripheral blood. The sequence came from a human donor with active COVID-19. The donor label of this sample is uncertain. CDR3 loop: CASRGGGSYGYTF. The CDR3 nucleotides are TGTGCCAGCAGGGGCGGGGGATCCTATGGCTACACCTTC.